This note documents a single TCR beta chain sequence. The antigen remains undetermined. Following RNA extraction, reverse transcription yielded cDNA that acted as the sequencing template. Only in-frame clones appear in the TCRdb table, and some are missing; sequencing was by immunoSEQ multiplex PCR. The sample holds 200,000 to 250,000 clones; 50% to 65% are singletons and the top ten take approximately 0.5%. This entry comes from a study of CD8+ T cells in alopecia areata. Study at large: Treatment of the treated patients consisted of oral tofacitinib, 5 to 10 mg twice daily. Tofacitinib treatment spanned 6 to 18 months, with 6 months off drug afterward.

This CDR3 contains 15 residues. Unmatched junction bases numbered 9, after V lost 5 bases and J lost 10 bases. CDR1 and CDR2 from the germline V gene are MNHEY and SVGAGI. Study results and caveats: The study also sequences resident alphabeta T cells of normal skin in scalp samples. Clonality in lesional scalp, especially alopecia totalis/universalis, exceeded that of normal scalp.

This clonotype was obtained from a human donor with alopecia areata. The specimen comprised CD4+ T cells sorted from blood, sampled at week 0. The chain employs TRBV6-5 and TRBJ2-1; 12 nucleotides align to TRBD2. CDR3 nucleotides: TGTGCCAGCAGTCCGACTAGCGGGAGCCTCAGGGAGCAGTTCTTC. Translation gives CASSPTSGSLREQFF.